The 15 T cell receptor beta chains presented below share a single source sample, sequenced in a study of cytomegalovirus exposure and HLA in healthy donors (dated by TCRdb to the late 2010s). Receptors were amplified or captured by the immunoSEQ multiplex PCR assay. For the multiplex PCR, a mixture combining 60 forward primers for TCR Vbeta segments and 13 reverse primers for TCR Jbeta segments was used. The clones in this table, taken by TCRdb from immuneACCESS, are in-frame only. Not every clone is retained; where verified, under half of the shortfall comes from an unresolved V gene, and the cause of the rest is unknown. The sample yields 95,000 to 150,000 clones; about 75% were counted once. In total, the top ten clones hold approximately 28% of the sample. Source material: PBMCs. The receptors derive from a man aged 60 to 69 in good health and CMV-seropositive.

In its sample, this clone was seen once. The junction does not match germline at one end; this may be a read error. This sequence joins TRBV2 and TRBJ2-5; TRBD2 matches 8 bases. CDR3 size: 10 residues. The germline CDR1 and CDR2 sequences are SNHLY and FYNNEI. The CDR3: CSSGGETQYF. The CDR3 DNA is TGCAGCAGCGGGGGTGAGACCCAGTACTTC.

The J gene is TRBJ1-6, the V gene TRBV27; D ambiguous. The V and J ends lost 3 bases and 9 bases respectively, with 15 bases between them. The germline V gene encodes CDR1 MNHEY and CDR2 SMNVEV (reference sequence). The CDR3 loop spans 15 amino acids. The CDR3 region is CASSLEPRPGSPLHF. DNA for the CDR3: TGTGCCAGCAGTTTGGAGCCCCGACCGGGTTCACCCCTCCACTTT.

The genes are TRBV19 and TRBJ1-2; 7 bases are shared with TRBD1. Germline CDR1 LNHDA, CDR2 SQIVND (reference sequence). The CDR3 has 15 amino acids. The ends lost 7 bases at V and 4 bases at J; junction bases unmatched: 12. CDR3 region: CASKVSGTDIYGYTF. The CDR3 DNA follows: TGTGCCAGTAAGGTTTCAGGGACAGACATCTATGGCTACACCTTC.

J is TRBJ2-5 and V is TRBV4-2; 7 nucleotides match TRBD1. CDR3 length: 15 residues. Germline V gene data show CDR1 as LGHNA and CDR2 as YNFKEQ. Trimming removed 1 base from V and 4 bases from J; junction bases left unmatched: 6. Written as DNA, the CDR3 is TGTGCCAGCAGCCAAGTTATACAGGGGTCAGAGACCCAGTACTTC. Translating it yields CASSQVIQGSETQYF.

This chain uses TRBV7-9 with TRBJ1-1, with 7 positions matching TRBD1. Germline V CDR1 and CDR2: SEHNR, FQNEAQ (reference sequence). CDR3 length: 15 amino acids. The trim removed 4 bases at V and 0 bases at J, leaving 5 bases unmatched. CDR3 loop: CASSSPGQLNTEAFF. Written as DNA, the CDR3 is TGTGCCAGCAGCTCCCCGGGACAGCTGAACACTGAAGCTTTCTTT. Full variable domain (outside the CDR3, taken from reference TRBV7-9 and TRBJ1-1): DTGVSQNPRHKITKRGQNVTFRCDPISEHNRLYWYRQTLGQGPEFLTYFQNEAQLEKSRLLSDRFSAERPKGSFSTLEIQRTEQGDSAMYLCASSSPGQLNTEAFFGQGTRLTVV.

The gene calls are TRBV5-4 and TRBJ2-3; D unresolved. Looked up from germline, CDR1 is SGHNT and CDR2 is YYREEE (reference sequence). Trimming removed 2 bases at V and 6 bases at J, with 22 bases between. The CDR3 has 17 residues. DNA of the CDR3: TGTGCCAGCAGCTTCTTTATCGTTGTGGGCCAGGCCGATACGCAGTATTTT. Its protein is CASSFFIVVGQADTQYF.

The chain combines TRBV4-2 with TRBJ2-5; 9 bases are a match to TRBD2. J gave up 5 bases and V 1 base, and 8 bases lay outside the gene matches. CDR3 size: 16 residues. Germline CDR1 and CDR2: LGHNA and YNFKEQ. CDR3 DNA sequence: TGTGCCAGCAGCCAAGTTTTAGCGGGGGTAGGTGAGACCCAGTACTTC. Residues: CASSQVLAGVGETQYF.

The gene calls are TRBV28 and TRBJ2-7, with D perhaps TRBD1 (5 bases). The CDR3 has 16 residues. Trimming removed 6 bases at V and 0 bases at J, with 18 bases between. In germline, CDR1 is MDHEN, CDR2 SYDVKM. CDR3 residues: CASRRKILRGSYEQYF. In nucleotides, the CDR3 is TGTGCCAGCAGACGTAAGATCTTAAGGGGCTCCTACGAGCAGTACTTC.

The chain carries TRBV30 and TRBJ2-5; D is possibly TRBD2 (5 bases). The CDR3 spans 13 residues. In germline, CDR1 is GTSNPN, CDR2 SVGIG (reference sequence). V gave up 7 bases and J gave up 1 base, with 13 bases separating them. The CDR3 region has the DNA TGTGCCTTCGGACTTCAGAGCCAAGAGACCCAGTACTTC. Its translation: CAFGLQSQETQYF.

The J gene is TRBJ2-7, the V gene TRBV10-1; 8 positions match TRBD1. CDR3 length equals 15 residues. V shed 3 bases and J 4 bases; nucleotides not matched to a gene: 8. The germline CDR1 and CDR2 sequences are WNHNN and SYGVQD (reference sequence). DNA for the CDR3: TGCGCCAGCAGTGACCAGACAGGGGCCCCGTACGAGCAGTACTTC. Its protein product is CASSDQTGAPYEQYF.

As regards this clone: This same CDR3 is encoded by further DNA sequences in the sample. The V gene is TRBV6-5, the J gene TRBJ2-7; D might be TRBD2 (6 bases). This CDR3 is built from 15 residues. Looked up from germline, CDR1 is MNHEY and CDR2 is SVGAGI. The V gene lost 2 bases and the J gene lost 7 bases, with 18 bases spanning the gap. In DNA, the CDR3 is TGTGCCAGCAGTTACGACTATTCGGGGAGGTGGGAGCAGTACTTC. It specifies CASSYDYSGRWEQYF.

The chain combines TRBV6-1 with TRBJ1-5; no firm D call. CDR3 length: 13 residues. V lost 7 bases and J lost 3, with 10 bases in between. Germline lookup yields CDR1 MNHNS and CDR2 SASEGT. The CDR3 here is CASIEGNNQPQHF. The CDR3 DNA sequence: TGTGCCAGCATCGAGGGTAACAATCAGCCCCAGCATTTT.

V gene TRBV29-1 combines with J gene TRBJ2-3, with 8 bases identical to TRBD2. V dropped 4 bases and J dropped 0; count of bases not matched to a gene: 18. Per the germline V gene, CDR1 is SQVTM and CDR2 is ANQGSEA. This CDR3 contains 19 residues. The CDR3 DNA is TGCAGCGTTGGCTCCCTTGGGACTAGACGAGTGGTTAGCACAGATACGCAGTATTTT. Encoded protein: CSVGSLGTRRVVSTDTQYF.

The chain joins TRBV7-9 to TRBJ2-5, with 13 bases aligning to TRBD2. The CDR3 has 14 amino acids. Germline V gene lookup returns CDR1 SEHNR and CDR2 FQNEAQ (reference sequence). J gave up 2 bases and V 9 bases, and 3 bases lay outside the gene matches. As DNA, the CDR3 is TGTGCCAGTGGGACTAGCGGGATACAAGAGACCCAGTACTTC. Residues: CASGTSGIQETQYF.

The chain carries TRBV4-1 and TRBJ1-1; 7 nucleotides agree with TRBD1. This CDR3 spans 14 amino acids. With 4 bases clipped from V and 4 bases from J, the junction kept 6 bases outside the gene matches. Germline V gene sequence: CDR1 MGHRA, CDR2 YSYEKL. The CDR3 here is CASSLFQGGTEAFF. The CDR3 DNA follows: TGCGCCAGCAGCCTTTTCCAGGGGGGCACTGAAGCTTTCTTT.